This TCR beta chain was captured in a study of blood T cell repertoires in COVID-19. Study as a whole: Sources were T cells, B-cell-depleted T cells, or PBMCs; the material itself was cDNA or gDNA.

The Seattle patients, enrolled during active infection, were followed longitudinally. In the original workflow: Amplification of reference gene primers provided the estimated nucleated cell counts. Here immunoSEQ multiplex PCR was the method, and the copy in TCRdb shows in-frame clones only, minus some. V, J and clone size are taken as reported in that table, and D and trimming were inferred from the DNA itself. The sample consists of about 89,000 clones, 65% to 85% of them appearing once. The V end was cut by 1 base, the J end by 10 bases, with 11 bases between. Germline assignment: CDR1 SGHNT and CDR2 YENEEA. The CDR3 extends over 13 amino acids.

Sequenced input: peripheral blood. The receptor's source is a man between 65 and 80 years old with COVID-19, enrolled during active disease. This chain links TRBV11-3 with TRBJ2-1; D call uncertain. CDR3 residues: CASSLGGKREQFF. CDR3 DNA sequence: TGTGCCAGCAGCTTAGGTGGTAAACGGGAGCAGTTCTTC.